The present T cell receptor (beta chain) was sequenced within a study of glioma-infiltrating T cells after dendritic cell vaccination. This clone was recorded a few times. CDR1 and CDR2 (germline): MNHNY, SVGAGI (reference sequence). Trimming removed 3 bases from V and 5 bases from J, with 11 bases in between. This CDR3 has 13 amino acids. This table comes from immunoSEQ multiplex PCR, and its TCRdb copy is limited to in-frame clones, with some not included. The sample has 85,000 to 100,000 clones; around 80% are singletons. This sample's time point: after dendritic cell vaccination, including at tumor progression/relapse.

This chain joins TRBV6-6 and TRBJ2-7; D may be TRBD1 (5 bases). The sequence was collected from a human donor with glioblastoma. Source: blood, taken after dendritic cell vaccination. CDR3 DNA sequence: TGTGCCAGCAGTTATCCAGGGATCGACGAGCAGTACTTC. This gives the protein CASSYPGIDEQYF.